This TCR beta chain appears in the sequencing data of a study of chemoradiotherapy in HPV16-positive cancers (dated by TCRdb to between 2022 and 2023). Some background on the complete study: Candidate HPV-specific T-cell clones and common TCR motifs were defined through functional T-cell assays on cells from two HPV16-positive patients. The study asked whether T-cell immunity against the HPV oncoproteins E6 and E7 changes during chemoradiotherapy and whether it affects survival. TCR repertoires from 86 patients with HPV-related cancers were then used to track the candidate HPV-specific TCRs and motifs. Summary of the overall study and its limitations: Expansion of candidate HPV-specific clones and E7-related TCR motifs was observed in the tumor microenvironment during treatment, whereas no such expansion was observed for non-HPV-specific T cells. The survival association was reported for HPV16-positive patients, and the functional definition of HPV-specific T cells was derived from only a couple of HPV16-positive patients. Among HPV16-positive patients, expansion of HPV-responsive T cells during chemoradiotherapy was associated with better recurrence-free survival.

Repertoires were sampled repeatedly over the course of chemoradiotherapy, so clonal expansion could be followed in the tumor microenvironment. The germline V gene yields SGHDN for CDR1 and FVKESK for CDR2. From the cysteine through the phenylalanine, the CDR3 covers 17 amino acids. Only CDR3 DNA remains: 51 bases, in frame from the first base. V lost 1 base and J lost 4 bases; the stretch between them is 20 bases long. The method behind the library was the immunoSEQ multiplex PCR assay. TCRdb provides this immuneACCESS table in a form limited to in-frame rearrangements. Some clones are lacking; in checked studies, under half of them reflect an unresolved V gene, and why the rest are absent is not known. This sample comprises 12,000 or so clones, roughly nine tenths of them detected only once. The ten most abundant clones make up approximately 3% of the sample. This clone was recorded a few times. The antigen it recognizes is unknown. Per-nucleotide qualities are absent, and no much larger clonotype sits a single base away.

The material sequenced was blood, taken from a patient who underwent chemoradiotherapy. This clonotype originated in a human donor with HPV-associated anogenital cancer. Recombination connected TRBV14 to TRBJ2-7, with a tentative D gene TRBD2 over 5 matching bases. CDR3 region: CASSQGVGNSFTYEQYF. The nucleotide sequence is TGTGCCAGCAGCCAAGGAGTCGGGAATTCCTTCACTTACGAGCAGTACTTC.